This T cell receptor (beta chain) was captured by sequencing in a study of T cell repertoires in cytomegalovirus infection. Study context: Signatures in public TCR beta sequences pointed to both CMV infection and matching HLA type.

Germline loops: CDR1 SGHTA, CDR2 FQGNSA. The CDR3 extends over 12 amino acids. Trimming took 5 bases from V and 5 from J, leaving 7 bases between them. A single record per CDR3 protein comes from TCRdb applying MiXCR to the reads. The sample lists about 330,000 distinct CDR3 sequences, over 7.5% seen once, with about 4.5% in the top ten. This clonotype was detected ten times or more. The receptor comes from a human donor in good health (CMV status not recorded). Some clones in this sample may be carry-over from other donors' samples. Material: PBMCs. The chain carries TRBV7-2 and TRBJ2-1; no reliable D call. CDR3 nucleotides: TGTGCCAGCAGCCCGATCAACAATGAGCAGTTCTTC. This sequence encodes CASSPINNEQFF.